A single sample gave rise to the 9 T cell receptor beta chains below, sequenced in a study of ipilimumab plus nivolumab after autologous stem cell transplantation. Measured with immunoSEQ multiplex PCR; TCRdb has only the in-frame clones, and not every one. The sample contains about 15,000 clones, roughly 85% of which appear only once. Sequencing used PBMCs, obtained in a trial of ipilimumab plus nivolumab as post-transplant consolidation. Receptor source: a male donor with diffuse large B-cell lymphoma.

V and J are TRBV5-1 and TRBJ2-3, with 10 nucleotides matching TRBD1. The trim removed 2 bases at V and 4 bases at J, leaving 7 bases unmatched. This CDR3 comprises 16 residues. In germline, CDR1 is SGHRS, CDR2 YFSETQ. CDR3 bases: TGCGCCAGCAGCTTTTGGGACAGGGGAGGTCCAGATACGCAGTATTTT. This sequence encodes CASSFWDRGGPDTQYF.

The chain recombines TRBV4-1 with TRBJ1-5, with D perhaps TRBD1 (5 bases). Germline assignment: CDR1 MGHRA and CDR2 YSYEKL. V lost 0 bases and J lost 0, with 9 bases in between. The CDR3 sequence is 16 residues long. CDR3 protein: CASSQDSRGSNQPQHF. The CDR3 coding sequence is TGCGCCAGCAGCCAAGATTCGAGGGGTAGCAATCAGCCCCAGCATTTT.

This sequence joins TRBV18 and TRBJ2-2; D remains unclear. The germline CDR1 and CDR2 sequences are KGHSH and LQKENI. This CDR3 has 14 amino acids. Trimming took 2 bases from V and 2 from J, leaving 6 bases between them. The CDR3 nucleotides are TGTGCCAGCTCACCAAATTTTAACACCGGGGAGCTGTTTTTT. Its translation is CASSPNFNTGELFF.

This rearrangement joins TRBV6-5 to TRBJ1-4, with D tentatively TRBD1 (5 bases). Looked up from germline, CDR1 is MNHEY and CDR2 is SVGAGI. V lost 0 bases and J lost 8, with 16 bases in between. This CDR3 region has 16 residues. The chain's CDR3 is CASSYSFRQGPEKLFF. The CDR3 nucleotides read TGTGCCAGCAGTTACTCATTCCGGCAGGGACCCGAAAAACTGTTTTTT.

The rearrangement joins TRBV5-8 to TRBJ1-5; D is unclear. V was shortened by 4 bases and J by 7 bases, with 12 bases between the two germline ends. Germline CDR1 and CDR2: SGHTS and YDEGEE. CDR3 length equals 13 residues. The DNA for the CDR3 is TGTGCCAGCAGCCTCGGGGTCGGACAGCCCCAGCATTTT. Protein product: CASSLGVGQPQHF. The full variable domain, rest sourced from reference TRBV5-8 and TRBJ1-5, is EAGVTQSPTHLIKTRGQQATLRCSPISGHTSVYWYQQALGLGLQFLLWYDEGEERNRGNFPPRFSGRQFPNYSSELNVNALELEDSALYLCASSLGVGQPQHFGDGTRLSIL.

V usage is TRBV11-2 and J usage is TRBJ2-3, with TRBD2 matching over 13 bases. Germline V gene data show CDR1 as SGHAT and CDR2 as FQNNGV. The CDR3 loop spans 16 amino acids. J was trimmed by 3 bases and V by 6 bases; bases with no gene match: 6. In DNA, the CDR3 is TGTGCCAGCAGACGGGGACTAGCGGGGTCGACAGATACGCAGTATTTT. This sequence encodes CASRRGLAGSTDTQYF.

The chain recombines TRBV5-1 with TRBJ2-5, with TRBD2 matching 10 bases. This CDR3 is built from 15 residues. With V trimmed by 1 base and J by 4 bases, 4 bases remained unmatched. Germline lookup yields CDR1 SGHRS and CDR2 YFSETQ. CDR3 residues: CASSLSSSGGETQYF. CDR3 DNA: TGCGCCAGCAGCTTGTCGTCTAGCGGGGGAGAGACCCAGTACTTC.

This sequence joins TRBV4-1 and TRBJ2-5, with a weak D call TRBD1 (6 bases). CDR3 length equals 15 residues. Germline V lookup: CDR1 MGHRA, CDR2 YSYEKL. Trimming took 1 base from V and 5 from J, leaving 14 bases between them. The CDR3 protein is CASSQGGRGTETQYF. The DNA for the CDR3 is TGCGCCAGCAGCCAAGGGGGCAGGGGAACGGAGACCCAGTACTTC.

The chain has TRBV7-2 and TRBJ2-2; weak D call: TRBD1 (5 bases). Germline loops: CDR1 SGHTA, CDR2 FQGNSA. Trimming pared 5 bases from V and 6 bases from J, leaving 13 bases between. CDR3 size: 14 residues. This CDR3 is CASSPDSNSGELFF. CDR3 in DNA: TGTGCCAGCAGCCCTGACAGCAACTCCGGGGAGCTGTTTTTT.